These 15 T cell receptor beta chains originate from one sample sequenced in a study of identical twins. TCRdb re-called the 5' RACE reads through MiXCR, storing one row per CDR3 protein. The sample contains a few hundred thousand distinct CDR3 sequences, 24% of which appear only once. The data also belong to a second study, concerning T cells expressing NK-cell markers.

The material sequenced was CD4+ T cells sorted from blood. The receptor source for this set is a woman aged 18-29 years in good health.

The table lists this clonotype with a few counts. The chain combines TRBV21-1 with TRBJ2-3; the DNA was not compared with TRBD1, the D call given in the table. TRBV21-1 is noted as a pseudogene. CDR3 size: 17 residues. CDR3 in DNA: TGTGCCAGCAGCCAAGGTTCCGGGGTCTGGTGGGCAGATACGCAGTATTTT. Residues: CASSQGSGVWWADTQYF.

The chain carries TRBV29-1 and TRBJ2-7; 9 positions agree with TRBD1. The V gene end was trimmed by 6 bases and the J gene end by 3 bases; junction bases not matched to a gene: 6. Germline V gene sequence: CDR1 SQVTM, CDR2 ANQGSEA. There are 13 residues in the CDR3. CDR3 sequence: CSVNGQGNYEQYF. The CDR3, as DNA: TGCAGCGTAAACGGACAGGGGAACTACGAGCAGTACTTC.

The rearrangement links TRBV30 to TRBJ2-7, with no clear D. The CDR3 is 12 amino acids. Germline V gene sequence: CDR1 GTSNPN, CDR2 SVGIG (reference sequence). V was pared by 2 bases and J by 2 bases, with 7 bases between. The CDR3 sequence: CAWSKTAYEQYF. DNA for the CDR3: TGTGCCTGGAGTAAAACAGCCTACGAGCAGTACTTC.

V usage is TRBV5-6 and J usage is TRBJ2-3, with 9 bases matching TRBD2. Trimming at V came to 1 base and at J to 3 bases, leaving 3 bases not matched to a gene. Looked up from germline, CDR1 is SGHDT and CDR2 is YYEEEE. The CDR3 runs to 15 residues. This CDR3 is CASSLQGLATDTQYF. The DNA of the CDR3 is TGTGCCAGCAGCTTGCAAGGACTAGCGACAGATACGCAGTATTTT.

This sequence joins TRBV5-5 and TRBJ2-3; unclear D gene. Trimming stripped 0 bases from V and 0 bases from J, with 11 bases between. The CDR3 is 16 amino acids. Looked up from germline, CDR1 is SGHKS and CDR2 is YYEKEE (reference sequence). The CDR3 sequence is CASSLGRILSTDTQYF. The CDR3 DNA reads TGTGCCAGCAGCTTGGGGCGCATACTGAGCACAGATACGCAGTATTTT.

This rearrangement joins TRBV5-1 to TRBJ2-5; 7 bases are a match to TRBD1. With V trimmed by 3 bases and J by 4 bases, 15 bases remained unmatched. The CDR3 is 17 residues long. Germline assignment: CDR1 SGHRS and CDR2 YFSETQ. The CDR3 loop is CASSWPAGKGARETQYF. CDR3 bases: TGCGCCAGCAGCTGGCCCGCGGGTAAGGGGGCACGAGAGACCCAGTACTTC.

This rearrangement joins TRBV12-3 or TRBV12-4 to TRBJ2-7; TRBD2 is a possible D gene (6 bases). The V gene lost 7 bases and the J gene lost 0 bases, with 10 bases spanning the gap. The CDR3 runs 13 residues. The CDR3 region has the DNA TGTGCCAGCATGCCCGGGAGCTCCTACGAGCAGTACTTC. Its translation: CASMPGSSYEQYF.

This clonotype was counted between two and nine times. This sequence joins TRBV27 and TRBJ2-4; tentative D call: TRBD2 (6 bases). CDR3 size: 14 residues. V was trimmed by 6 bases and J by 7 bases, leaving 16 bases between them. Germline CDR1 is MNHEY and CDR2 is SMNVEV (reference sequence). The CDR3 sequence: CASSRSGGANIQYF. CDR3 bases: TGTGCCAGCAGCCGATCCGGGGGTGCGAACATTCAGTACTTC.

This clonotype showed up just a few times. This rearrangement joins TRBV24-1 to TRBJ2-3, with D tentatively TRBD1 (6 bases). The CDR3 consists of 14 residues. V was clipped by 9 bases and J by 1 base, with 13 bases between them. Germline V gene lookup returns CDR1 KGHDR and CDR2 SFDVKD. CDR3 region: CATARAGGTDTQYF. The CDR3 region has the DNA TGTGCCACCGCCCGGGCAGGGGGCACAGATACGCAGTATTTT.

The chain is built from TRBV12-3 or TRBV12-4 and TRBJ1-1; TRBD1 might be the D (5 bases). V was shortened by 1 base and J by 3 bases, with 9 bases between the two germline ends. The CDR3 sequence is 14 residues long. The CDR3 bases are TGTGCCAGCAGTTTAGTCCCGGGGGACACTGAAGCTTTCTTT. Protein sequence: CASSLVPGDTEAFF.

This clonotype came up a few times. The chain combines TRBV9 with TRBJ2-5; D could derive from TRBD1 or TRBD2 (5 bases each). CDR1 is SGDLS and CDR2 is YYNGEE in the germline V gene. V was clipped by 3 bases and J by 4 bases, with 13 bases between them. The CDR3 spans 14 residues. The CDR3 coding sequence is TGTGCCAGCAGCGCCAGAGGGACGGGAGAGACCCAGTACTTC. Translating gives CASSARGTGETQYF.

V usage is TRBV6-5 and J usage is TRBJ2-3, with D maybe TRBD2 (5 bases). CDR1 is MNHEY and CDR2 is SVGAGI in the germline V gene. With 2 bases removed from V and 1 base from J, the gap between germline ends came to 10 bases. This CDR3 is built from 15 residues. CDR3 sequence: CASSYNSAGTDTQYF. The CDR3, as DNA: TGTGCCAGCAGTTACAATAGCGCTGGCACAGATACGCAGTATTTT.

The chain uses TRBV9 and TRBJ2-7, with 8 bases aligning to TRBD2. J was trimmed by 0 bases and V by 4 bases; bases with no gene match: 9. The CDR3 consists of 16 residues. The germline V gene has CDR1 SGDLS and CDR2 YYNGEE. The CDR3: CASSPQPGLGSYEQYF. The DNA for the CDR3 is TGTGCCAGCAGCCCCCAGCCGGGACTAGGCTCCTACGAGCAGTACTTC. The full variable domain, its missing parts supplied by reference TRBV9 and TRBJ2-7, is DSGVTQTPKHLITATGQRVTLRCSPRSGDLSVYWYQQSLDQGLQFLIQYYNGEERAKGNILERFSAQQFPDLHSELNLSSLELGDSALYFCASSPQPGLGSYEQYFGPGTRLTVT.

The gene calls are TRBV20-1 and TRBJ2-1, with D perhaps being TRBD1 or TRBD2 (5 bases each). The CDR3 is 13 residues long. The V gene's germline CDR1 is DFQATT and CDR2 SNEGSKA (reference sequence). V dropped 1 base and J dropped 5 bases, with 9 bases sitting between them. The CDR3 spells CSARGGVDNEQFF. Written as DNA, the CDR3 is TGCAGTGCTAGAGGAGGGGTGGACAATGAGCAGTTCTTC.

This clonotype appeared a few times. V and J are TRBV3-1 and TRBJ2-2; D unclear. Per germline, CDR1 LGHDT and CDR2 YNNKEL (reference sequence). The V end was cut by 6 bases, the J end by 1 base, with 9 bases between. This CDR3 spans 14 amino acids. The CDR3 region is CASSRGRNTGELFF. For the CDR3, the DNA is TGTGCCAGCAGTCGCGGACGGAACACCGGGGAGCTGTTTTTT. The whole variable domain, filled in from reference TRBV3-1 and TRBJ2-2, reads DTAVSQTPKYLVTQMGNDKSIKCEQNLGHDTMYWYKQDSKKFLKIMFSYNNKELIINETVPNRFSPKSPDKAHLNLHINSLELGDSAVYFCASSRGRNTGELFFGEGSRLTVL.